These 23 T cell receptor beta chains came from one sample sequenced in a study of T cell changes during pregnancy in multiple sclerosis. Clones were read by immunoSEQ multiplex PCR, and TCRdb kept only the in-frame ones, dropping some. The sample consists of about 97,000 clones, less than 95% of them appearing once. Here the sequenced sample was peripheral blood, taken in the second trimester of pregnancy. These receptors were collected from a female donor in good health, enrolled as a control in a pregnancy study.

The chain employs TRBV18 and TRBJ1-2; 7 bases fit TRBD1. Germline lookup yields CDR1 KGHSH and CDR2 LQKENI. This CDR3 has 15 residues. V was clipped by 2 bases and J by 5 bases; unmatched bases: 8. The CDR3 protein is CASSPTTGNPYGYTF. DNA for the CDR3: TGTGCCAGCTCACCAACGACAGGGAACCCGTATGGCTACACCTTC.

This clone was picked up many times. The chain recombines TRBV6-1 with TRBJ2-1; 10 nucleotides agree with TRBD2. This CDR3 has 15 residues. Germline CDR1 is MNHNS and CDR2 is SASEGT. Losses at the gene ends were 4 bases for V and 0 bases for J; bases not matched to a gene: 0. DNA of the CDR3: TGTGCCAGCAGTGTAGCGGGAGGCTCCTACAATGAGCAGTTCTTC. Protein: CASSVAGGSYNEQFF.

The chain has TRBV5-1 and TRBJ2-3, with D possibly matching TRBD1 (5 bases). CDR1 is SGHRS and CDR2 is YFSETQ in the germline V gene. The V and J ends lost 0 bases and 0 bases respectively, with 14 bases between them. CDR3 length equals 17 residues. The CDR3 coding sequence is TGCGCCAGCAGCTTGGACAGGAGAAAAACTAGCACAGATACGCAGTATTTT. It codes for CASSLDRRKTSTDTQYF. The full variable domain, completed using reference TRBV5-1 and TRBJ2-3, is KAGVTQTPRYLIKTRGQQVTLSCSPISGHRSVSWYQQTPGQGLQFLFEYFSETQRNKGNFPGRFSGRQFSNSRSEMNVSTLELGDSALYLCASSLDRRKTSTDTQYFGPGTRLTVL.

The CDR3 sequence is CASSAVQGQNEQFF. CDR3 bases: TGTGCCAGCAGCGCTGTACAGGGGCAGAATGAGCAGTTCTTC. This chain uses TRBV9 with TRBJ2-1; 7 positions match TRBD1. Germline V gene sequence: CDR1 SGDLS, CDR2 YYNGEE. V trimming: 3 bases; J trimming: 7 bases; junction bases outside the gene matches: 7. This CDR3 is built from 14 residues.

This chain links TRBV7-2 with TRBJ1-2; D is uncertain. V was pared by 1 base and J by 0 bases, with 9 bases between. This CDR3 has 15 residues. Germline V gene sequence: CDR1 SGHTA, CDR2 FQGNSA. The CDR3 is CASSLVSQANYGYTF. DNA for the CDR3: TGTGCCAGCAGCTTAGTTTCCCAGGCTAACTATGGCTACACCTTC.

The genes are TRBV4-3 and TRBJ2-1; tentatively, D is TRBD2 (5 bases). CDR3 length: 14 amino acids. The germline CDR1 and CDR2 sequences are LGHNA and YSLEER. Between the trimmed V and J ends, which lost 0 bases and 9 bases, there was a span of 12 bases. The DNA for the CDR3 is TGCGCCAGCAGCCAAGATTGGGGAGTACCTGAGCAGTTCTTC. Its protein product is CASSQDWGVPEQFF.

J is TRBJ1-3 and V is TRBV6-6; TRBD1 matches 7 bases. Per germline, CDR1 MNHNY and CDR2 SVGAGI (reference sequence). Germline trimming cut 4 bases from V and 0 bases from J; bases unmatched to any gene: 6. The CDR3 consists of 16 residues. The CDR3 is CASSSSRTGSGNTIYF. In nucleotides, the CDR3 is TGTGCCAGCAGTTCGTCTCGGACAGGCTCTGGAAACACCATATATTTT.

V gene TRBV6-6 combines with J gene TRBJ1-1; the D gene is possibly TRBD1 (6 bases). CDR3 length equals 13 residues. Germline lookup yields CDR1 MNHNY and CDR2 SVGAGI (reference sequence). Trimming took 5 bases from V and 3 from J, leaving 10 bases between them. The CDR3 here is CASSLGQYTEAFF. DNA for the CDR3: TGTGCCAGCAGTCTCGGACAGTACACTGAAGCTTTCTTT.

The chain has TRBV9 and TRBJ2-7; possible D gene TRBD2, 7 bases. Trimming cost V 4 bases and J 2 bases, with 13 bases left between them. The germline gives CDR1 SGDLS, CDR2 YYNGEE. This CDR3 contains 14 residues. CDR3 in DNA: TGTGCCAGCAGCAGAGGGGGAGGGACCTACGAGCAGTACTTC. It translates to CASSRGGGTYEQYF.

CDR3 coding DNA: TGTGCCAGCGCACAGGGGGCAGGGGAGGGCACTGAAGCTTTCTTT. Protein sequence: CASAQGAGEGTEAFF. The chain is built from TRBV6-1 and TRBJ1-1; 9 bases match TRBD1. The CDR3 totals 15 residues. Germline V gene sequence: CDR1 MNHNS, CDR2 SASEGT. Trimming removed 8 bases from V and 4 bases from J; junction bases left unmatched: 11.

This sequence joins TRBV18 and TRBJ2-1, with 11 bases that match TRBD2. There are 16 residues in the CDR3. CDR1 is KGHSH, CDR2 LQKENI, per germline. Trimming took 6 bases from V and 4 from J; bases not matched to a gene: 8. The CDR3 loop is CASSPLAGGLYNEQFF. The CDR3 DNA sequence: TGTGCCAGCTCTCCGTTAGCGGGAGGGCTTTACAATGAGCAGTTCTTC.

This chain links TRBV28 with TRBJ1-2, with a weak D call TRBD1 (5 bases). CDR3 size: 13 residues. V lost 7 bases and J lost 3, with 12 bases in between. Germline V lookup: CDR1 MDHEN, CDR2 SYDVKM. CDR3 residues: CASTLRGDYGYTF. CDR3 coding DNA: TGTGCCAGCACCCTTAGGGGCGACTATGGCTACACCTTC.

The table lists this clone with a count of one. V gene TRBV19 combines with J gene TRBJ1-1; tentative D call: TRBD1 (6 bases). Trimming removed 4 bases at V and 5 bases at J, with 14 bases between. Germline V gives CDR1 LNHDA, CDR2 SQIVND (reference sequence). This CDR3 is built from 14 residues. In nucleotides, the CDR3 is TGTGCCAGTAGTAGCGGCAGGGGAGGGACTGAAGCTTTCTTT. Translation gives CASSSGRGGTEAFF.

The CDR3 nucleotides read TGCGCCAGCAGCCAGAGACAGGGAGGTTCGAGTGAGCAGTACTTC. Protein sequence: CASSQRQGGSSEQYF. The rearrangement uses TRBV5-1 and TRBJ2-7, with D perhaps TRBD1 (7 bases). Germline lookup yields CDR1 SGHRS and CDR2 YFSETQ. V lost 4 bases, J lost 7 bases, and 21 bases lay in between. There are 15 residues in the CDR3.

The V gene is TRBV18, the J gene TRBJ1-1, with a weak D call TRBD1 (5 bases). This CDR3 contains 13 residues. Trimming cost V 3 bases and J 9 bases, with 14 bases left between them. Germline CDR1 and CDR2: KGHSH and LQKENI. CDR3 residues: CASSPQGYGKAFF. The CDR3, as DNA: TGTGCCAGCTCACCCCAGGGCTATGGGAAAGCTTTCTTT.

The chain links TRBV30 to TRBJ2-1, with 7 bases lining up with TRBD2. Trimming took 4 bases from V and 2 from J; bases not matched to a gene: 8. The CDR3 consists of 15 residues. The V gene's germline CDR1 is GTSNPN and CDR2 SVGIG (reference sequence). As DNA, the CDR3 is TGTGCCTGGACTAGCGGTCCCTTAGCCTACAATGAGCAGTTCTTC. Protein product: CAWTSGPLAYNEQFF.

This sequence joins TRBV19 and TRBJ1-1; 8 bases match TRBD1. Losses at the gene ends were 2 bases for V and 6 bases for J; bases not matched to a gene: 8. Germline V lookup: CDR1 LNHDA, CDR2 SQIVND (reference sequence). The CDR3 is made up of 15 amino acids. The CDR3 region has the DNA TGTGCCAGTAGTATACGGACAGGGCGTCTTGCTGAAGCTTTCTTT. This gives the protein CASSIRTGRLAEAFF.

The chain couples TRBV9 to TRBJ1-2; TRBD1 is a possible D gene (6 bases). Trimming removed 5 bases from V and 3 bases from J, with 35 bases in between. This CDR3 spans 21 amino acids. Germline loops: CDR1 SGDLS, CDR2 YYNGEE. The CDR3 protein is CASRPEGGRSQKLAGDYGYTF. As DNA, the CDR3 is TGTGCCAGCAGGCCCGAGGGGGGCAGGAGCCAGAAGTTAGCGGGGGACTATGGCTACACCTTC.

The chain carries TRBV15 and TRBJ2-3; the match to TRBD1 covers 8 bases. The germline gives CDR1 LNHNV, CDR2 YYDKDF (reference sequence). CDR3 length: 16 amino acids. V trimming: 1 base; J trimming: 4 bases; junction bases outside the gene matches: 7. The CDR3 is CATSRVYSQGADTQYF. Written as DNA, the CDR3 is TGTGCCACCAGCAGAGTTTACTCACAGGGGGCAGATACGCAGTATTTT.

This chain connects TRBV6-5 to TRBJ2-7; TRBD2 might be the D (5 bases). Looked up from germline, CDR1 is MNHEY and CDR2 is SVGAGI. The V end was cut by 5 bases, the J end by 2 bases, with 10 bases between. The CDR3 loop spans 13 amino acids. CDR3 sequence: CASSKREAYEQYF. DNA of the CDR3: TGTGCCAGCAGTAAACGGGAAGCCTACGAGCAGTACTTC.

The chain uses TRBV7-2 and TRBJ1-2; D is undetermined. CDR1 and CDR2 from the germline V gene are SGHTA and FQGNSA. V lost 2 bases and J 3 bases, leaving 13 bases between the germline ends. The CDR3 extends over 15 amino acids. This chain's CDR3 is CASSLSVGGDYGYTF. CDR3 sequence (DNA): TGTGCCAGCAGCTTATCGGTGGGAGGAGACTATGGCTACACCTTC. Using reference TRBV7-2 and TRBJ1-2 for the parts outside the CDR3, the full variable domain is GAGVSQSPSNKVTEKGKDVELRCDPISGHTALYWYRQSLGQGLEFLIYFQGNSAPDKSGLPSDRFSAERTGGSVSTLTIQRTQQEDSAVYLCASSLSVGGDYGYTFGSGTRLTVV.

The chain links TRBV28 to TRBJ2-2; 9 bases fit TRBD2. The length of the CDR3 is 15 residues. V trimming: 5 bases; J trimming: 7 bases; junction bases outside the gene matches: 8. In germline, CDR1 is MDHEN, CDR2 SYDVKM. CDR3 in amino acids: CASSPSGRMSGELFF. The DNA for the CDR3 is TGTGCCAGCAGTCCCAGCGGGAGGATGAGCGGGGAGCTGTTTTTT.

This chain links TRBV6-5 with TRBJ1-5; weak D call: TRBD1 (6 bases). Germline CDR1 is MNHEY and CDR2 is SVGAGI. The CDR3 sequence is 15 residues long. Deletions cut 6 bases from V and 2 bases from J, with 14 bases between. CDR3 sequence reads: CASRGGQRGNQPQHF. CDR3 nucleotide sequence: TGTGCCAGCAGAGGAGGACAGCGAGGCAATCAGCCCCAGCATTTT.